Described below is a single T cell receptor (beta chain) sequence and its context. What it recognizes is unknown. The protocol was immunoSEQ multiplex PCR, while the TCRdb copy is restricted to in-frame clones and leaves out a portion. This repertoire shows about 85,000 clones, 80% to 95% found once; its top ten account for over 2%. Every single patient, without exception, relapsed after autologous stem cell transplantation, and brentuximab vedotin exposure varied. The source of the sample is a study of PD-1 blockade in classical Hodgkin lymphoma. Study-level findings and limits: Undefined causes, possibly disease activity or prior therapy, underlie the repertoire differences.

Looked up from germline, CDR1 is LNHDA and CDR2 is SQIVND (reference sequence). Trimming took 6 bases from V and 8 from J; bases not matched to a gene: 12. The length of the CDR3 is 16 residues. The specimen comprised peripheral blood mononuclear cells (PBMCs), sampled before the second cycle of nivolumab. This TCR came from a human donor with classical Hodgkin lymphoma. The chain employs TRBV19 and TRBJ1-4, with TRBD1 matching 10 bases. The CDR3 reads CASSFGPDRGYEKLFF. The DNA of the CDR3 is TGTGCCAGTAGCTTTGGACCGGACAGGGGGTACGAAAAACTGTTTTTT.